The 32 T cell receptor beta chains given below trace back to one sample, sequenced in a study of blood T cell repertoires in COVID-19. Data came from immunoSEQ multiplex PCR; TCRdb stores just in-frame clones and leaves some out. This table has 400,000 to 500,000 clones, around nine tenths appearing once. The sequencing sample was made of PBMCs or T cells enriched from blood (not recorded which). Receptors were obtained from a woman between 18 and 29 years old who had been exposed to COVID-19.

The V and J genes are TRBV28 and TRBJ2-2, with TRBD2 matching 9 bases. There are 16 residues in the CDR3. Germline V lookup: CDR1 MDHEN, CDR2 SYDVKM. V lost 4 bases and J lost 5; bases outside the gene matches: 8. The CDR3 loop reads CASSSPLSGRTGELFF. CDR3 DNA sequence: TGTGCCAGCAGTTCCCCGCTAAGCGGGAGGACCGGGGAGCTGTTTTTT.

Here the CDR3 DNA reads TGTGCCAGCAGTTTAACTAGCGGGGGAACCTACGAGCAGTACTTC. Protein product: CASSLTSGGTYEQYF. The V call is TRBV27, the J call TRBJ2-7, with TRBD2 matching over 11 bases. This CDR3 comprises 15 residues. The V gene end was trimmed by 2 bases and the J gene end by 2 bases; junction bases not matched to a gene: 2. Germline V gene data show CDR1 as MNHEY and CDR2 as SMNVEV (reference sequence).

This rearrangement joins TRBV28 to TRBJ1-4, with 7 positions matching TRBD1. Germline V gene data show CDR1 as MDHEN and CDR2 as SYDVKM. The CDR3 spans 14 residues. Trimming removed 6 bases from V and 8 bases from J; junction bases left unmatched: 9. Here the CDR3 reads CASSPVGGREKLFF. As DNA, the CDR3 is TGTGCCAGCAGCCCTGTAGGGGGCAGGGAAAAACTGTTTTTT.

This clone turned up a few times. The sample has other DNA sequences that encode this CDR3 too. This chain links TRBV28 with TRBJ2-7; tentatively, D is TRBD1 (6 bases). The V gene's germline CDR1 is MDHEN and CDR2 SYDVKM. V was trimmed by 3 bases and J by 0 bases, leaving 6 bases between them. This CDR3 contains 13 residues. The CDR3 coding sequence is TGTGCCAGCAGTTTGGACAGCTCCTACGAGCAGTACTTC. It is translated as CASSLDSSYEQYF.

The CDR3: CSASWSGTGPYEQYF. As DNA, the CDR3 is TGCAGTGCTAGTTGGTCGGGGACAGGGCCCTACGAGCAGTACTTC. This sequence joins TRBV20-1 and TRBJ2-7; 9 nucleotides match TRBD1. The CDR3 covers 15 residues. J was trimmed by 2 bases and V by 3 bases; bases with no gene match: 8. The germline V gene has CDR1 DFQATT and CDR2 SNEGSKA (reference sequence).

The CDR3: CSVDSGGSGNTIYF. In nucleotides, the CDR3 is TGCAGCGTTGATTCAGGGGGCTCTGGAAACACCATATATTTT. The chain recombines TRBV29-1 with TRBJ1-3, with 7 nucleotides matching TRBD1. V lost 3 bases to trimming and J lost 0 bases; unmatched junction nucleotides: 2. The CDR3 contains 14 residues. Germline V lookup: CDR1 SQVTM, CDR2 ANQGSEA.

J is TRBJ1-1 and V is TRBV27, with a weak D call TRBD1 (5 bases). The CDR3 extends over 14 amino acids. V was cut by 6 bases and J by 7 bases, with 18 bases left in between. Germline-derived CDR1 and CDR2 are MNHEY and SMNVEV (reference sequence). CDR3 nucleotides: TGTGCCAGCAGCGACCAGGGTTACGGTTTTGAAGCTTTCTTT. This sequence encodes CASSDQGYGFEAFF.

The chain uses TRBV6-2 or TRBV6-3 and TRBJ1-5; the match to TRBD1 covers 12 bases. Trimming took 2 bases from V and 0 from J; bases not matched to a gene: 5. CDR3 size: 18 residues. Germline V CDR1 and CDR2: MNHEY, SVGEGT. The CDR3: CASSYVRDRGLSNQPQHF. The CDR3 coding sequence is TGTGCCAGCAGTTACGTAAGGGACAGGGGGCTTAGCAATCAGCCCCAGCATTTT.

To note about this clone: Different DNA sequences within this sample yield the same CDR3. The chain couples TRBV24-1 to TRBJ1-2; D unclear. The length of the CDR3 is 12 residues. CDR1 KGHDR and CDR2 SFDVKD come from the germline V gene. V lost 3 bases, J lost 5 bases, and 6 bases lay in between. This CDR3 is CATSDPYYGYTF. In nucleotides, the CDR3 is TGTGCCACCAGTGATCCGTATTATGGCTACACCTTC.

The CDR3 DNA follows: TGTGCCAGCAGCTTAGCGGGGCGAATAGCGGTACTCAATGAGCAGTTCTTC. Protein sequence: CASSLAGRIAVLNEQFF. This chain uses TRBV7-9 with TRBJ2-1; a weak D match, TRBD2 (6 bases). Trimming removed 0 bases at V and 6 bases at J, with 18 bases between. There are 17 residues in the CDR3. The germline V gene has CDR1 SEHNR and CDR2 FQNEAQ (reference sequence).

The rearrangement uses TRBV9 and TRBJ2-7, with 8 nucleotides matching TRBD1. Losses at the gene ends were 4 bases for V and 0 bases for J; bases not matched to a gene: 6. Germline V gene sequence: CDR1 SGDLS, CDR2 YYNGEE. This CDR3 has 15 residues. In DNA, the CDR3 is TGTGCCAGCAGCTCTTGGACAGGGCCCTCCTACGAGCAGTACTTC. Its translation is CASSSWTGPSYEQYF.

Points on this clone: The sample contains more than one DNA sequence encoding this CDR3. The chain is built from TRBV9 and TRBJ2-1; 11 positions match TRBD2. The germline gives CDR1 SGDLS, CDR2 YYNGEE. The CDR3 extends over 18 amino acids. Trimming took 3 bases from V and 9 from J; bases not matched to a gene: 17. This chain's CDR3 is CASSEESKTSGGWGEQFF. In nucleotides, the CDR3 is TGTGCCAGCAGCGAGGAGTCAAAAACTAGCGGGGGTTGGGGTGAGCAGTTCTTC.

This chain joins TRBV28 and TRBJ1-6, with unresolved D. This CDR3 has 15 residues. From germline, CDR1 is MDHEN and CDR2 SYDVKM. Trimming took off 3 bases at V and 0 bases at J, with 6 bases between the two ends. CDR3 loop: CASSLRRSYNSPLHF. In nucleotides, the CDR3 is TGTGCCAGCAGTTTGAGGCGCTCCTATAATTCACCCCTCCACTTT.

The chain recombines TRBV11-2 with TRBJ2-7; TRBD1 matches at 10 bases. Trimming cost V 6 bases and J 6 bases; bases outside gene matches: 8. Looked up from germline, CDR1 is SGHAT and CDR2 is FQNNGV. The CDR3 runs to 14 residues. CDR3 in amino acids: CASSTAGTGVEQYF. The CDR3 bases are TGTGCCAGCAGTACGGCTGGGACAGGGGTCGAGCAGTACTTC. Complete variable domain (other parts from reference TRBV11-2 and TRBJ2-7): EAGVAQSPRYKIIEKRQSVAFWCNPISGHATLYWYQQILGQGPKLLIQFQNNGVVDDSQLPKDRFSAERLKGVDSTLKIQPAKLEDSAVYLCASSTAGTGVEQYFGPGTRLTVT.

The chain combines TRBV7-2 with TRBJ2-7; 12 nucleotides match TRBD2. This CDR3 region has 14 residues. Germline CDR1 SGHTA, CDR2 FQGNSA. The junction had 5 bases not matched to a gene; V was cut back by 10 bases and J by 1 base. The CDR3 loop reads CATELAGGSYEQYF. CDR3 nucleotide sequence: TGTGCCACCGAACTAGCGGGGGGTTCCTACGAGCAGTACTTC.

The CDR3 sequence is CASSWTEAEAFF. DNA for the CDR3: TGTGCCAGCAGTTGGACGGAGGCTGAAGCTTTCTTT. The rearrangement links TRBV12-3 or TRBV12-4 to TRBJ1-1; D ambiguous. Trimming took 4 bases from V and 6 from J, leaving 9 bases between them. The CDR3 runs to 12 residues.

This rearrangement joins TRBV4-3 to TRBJ1-2, with D tentatively TRBD1 (5 bases). Germline CDR1 is LGHNA and CDR2 is YSLEER. This CDR3 is 13 amino acids long. Trimming removed 4 bases from V and 8 bases from J, with 14 bases in between. CDR3 amino acids: CASSLVRGLGYTF. The CDR3 DNA reads TGCGCCAGCAGCCTCGTTAGGGGCCTAGGCTACACCTTC.

The V gene is TRBV7-2, the J gene TRBJ1-2, with D possibly TRBD1 on 6 matching bases. With 5 bases removed from V and 8 bases from J, the gap between germline ends came to 21 bases. CDR1 and CDR2 from the germline V gene are SGHTA and FQGNSA. CDR3 length equals 15 residues. The CDR3 bases are TGTGCCAGCAGCGAACGACAGGCCCCCGCTATGGGCTACACCTTC. Translation gives CASSERQAPAMGYTF.

The chain combines TRBV4-1 with TRBJ2-7; 10 bases fit TRBD1. This CDR3 region has 15 residues. Germline V gene lookup returns CDR1 MGHRA and CDR2 YSYEKL. V was pared by 1 base and J by 4 bases, with 4 bases of the junction left unmatched. The CDR3 coding sequence is TGCGCCAGCAGCCAAGTCCGGGACAGGGGTTACGAGCAGTACTTC. Protein sequence: CASSQVRDRGYEQYF.

The chain uses TRBV2 and TRBJ1-6; weak D call: TRBD1 (5 bases). Trimming took 4 bases from V and 10 from J, leaving 11 bases between them. CDR1 and CDR2 (germline): SNHLY, FYNNEI. The CDR3 runs 13 residues. For the CDR3, the DNA is TGTGCCAGCAGTGTTCAGGGTGGGTCACCCCTCCACTTT. Translation: CASSVQGGSPLHF. The full variable domain, in which reference TRBV2 and TRBJ1-6 provide the parts outside the CDR3, is EPEVTQTPSHQVTQMGQEVILRCVPISNHLYFYWYRQILGQKVEFLVSFYNNEISEKSEIFDDQFSVERPDGSNFTLKIRSTKLEDSAMYFCASSVQGGSPLHFGNGTRLTVT.

The V call is TRBV3-1 (or the pseudogene TRBV3-2), the J call TRBJ2-3; tentative D call: TRBD2 (6 bases). The length of the CDR3 is 16 residues. V lost 3 bases, J lost 0 bases, and 13 bases lay in between. Germline CDR1 is LGHDT and CDR2 is YNNKEL (reference sequence). The CDR3 DNA reads as TGTGCCAGCAGCCACCTGGGGGGAGTAAGCACAGATACGCAGTATTTT. Protein sequence: CASSHLGGVSTDTQYF.

The rearrangement joins TRBV5-1 to TRBJ2-7; TRBD1 agrees at 7 bases. The germline CDR1 and CDR2 sequences are SGHRS and YFSETQ. This CDR3 has 15 amino acids. V dropped 3 bases and J dropped 5; count of bases not matched to a gene: 11. Written as DNA, the CDR3 is TGCGCCAGCAGCTCGGGACAGACCCGCGGGCACGAGCAGTACTTC. This gives the protein CASSSGQTRGHEQYF.

This clone was seen once. The chain links TRBV4-1 to TRBJ2-1; D possibly corresponds to TRBD1 (5 bases). V was trimmed by 0 bases and J by 12 bases, leaving 18 bases between them. The CDR3 sequence is 15 residues long. The germline V gene encodes CDR1 MGHRA and CDR2 YSYEKL. Here the CDR3 DNA reads TGCGCCAGCAGCCAAGAGCGTACGTACCCTCAGGGGCAGTTCTTC. Translated: CASSQERTYPQGQFF.

CDR3 amino acids: CASSVRLAGETGELFF. CDR3 nucleotides: TGTGCCAGCAGCGTCAGACTAGCGGGGGAAACCGGGGAGCTGTTTTTT. The chain carries TRBV9 and TRBJ2-2, with 12 bases lining up with TRBD2. The germline V gene has CDR1 SGDLS and CDR2 YYNGEE. V lost 2 bases, J lost 5 bases, and 4 bases stayed unmatched. The CDR3 covers 16 residues. Together with reference TRBV9 and TRBJ2-2, the CDR3 gives the full variable domain: DSGVTQTPKHLITATGQRVTLRCSPRSGDLSVYWYQQSLDQGLQFLIQYYNGEERAKGNILERFSAQQFPDLHSELNLSSLELGDSALYFCASSVRLAGETGELFFGEGSRLTVL.

The chain carries TRBV7-2 and TRBJ2-1, with 7 bases matching TRBD1. J gave up 7 bases and V 2 bases, and 11 bases lay outside the gene matches. CDR3 length: 16 amino acids. Germline V gives CDR1 SGHTA, CDR2 FQGNSA. The CDR3 coding sequence is TGTGCCAGCAGCTTATCCGTGACAGGGCCGGGGAATGAGCAGTTCTTC. As protein: CASSLSVTGPGNEQFF.

This clone was seen only a few times. The CDR3 sequence is CASSLDSGPPGEQYF. The DNA for the CDR3 is TGCGCCAGCAGCTTGGACAGCGGCCCCCCGGGCGAGCAGTACTTC. The rearrangement links TRBV5-1 to TRBJ2-7; perhaps TRBD2 as D (5 bases). The CDR3 sequence is 15 residues long. Germline CDR1 and CDR2: SGHRS and YFSETQ. V lost 0 bases to trimming and J lost 6 bases, with 16 bases between them.

In DNA, the CDR3 is TGCGCCAGCAGCTTGGTCCCCCTAGAGACCCAGTACTTC. Translated, it gives CASSLVPLETQYF. V and J are TRBV5-1 and TRBJ2-5; D remains unclear. The CDR3 loop spans 13 amino acids. Trimming took off 0 bases at V and 4 bases at J, with 7 bases between the two ends. The germline V gene encodes CDR1 SGHRS and CDR2 YFSETQ.

This clone has a single count. The gene calls are TRBV2 and TRBJ1-1; 7 positions match TRBD1. CDR3 length: 14 residues. CDR1 is SNHLY and CDR2 is FYNNEI in the germline V gene. With V trimmed by 8 bases and J by 3 bases, 9 bases remained unmatched. The CDR3 protein is CASYRDREDTEAFF. DNA of the CDR3: TGTGCCAGCTATAGAGACAGGGAGGACACTGAAGCTTTCTTT.

This clone was counted once. This chain connects TRBV11-3 to TRBJ1-2, with 8 bases matching TRBD1. J was trimmed by 1 base and V by 3 bases; bases with no gene match: 10. Looked up from germline, CDR1 is SGHNT and CDR2 is YENEEA. CDR3 length: 17 residues. The CDR3 region has the DNA TGTGCCAGCAGCTTTGGGGATAGAACAGGGGGTAACTATGGCTACACCTTC. Its protein is CASSFGDRTGGNYGYTF.

The gene calls are TRBV28 and TRBJ2-1; TRBD2 matches 13 bases. The CDR3 runs 17 residues. Germline CDR1 MDHEN, CDR2 SYDVKM. Trimming removed 5 bases from V and 5 bases from J; junction bases left unmatched: 9. CDR3 nucleotide sequence: TGTGCCAGCAGTGCCTATTCCGGGACTAGCGGGGACAATGAGCAGTTCTTC. Protein: CASSAYSGTSGDNEQFF.

The sample holds a few counts of this clone. This chain connects TRBV7-2 to TRBJ2-1; 12 bases match TRBD2. Trimming at V came to 2 bases and at J to 7 bases, leaving 9 bases not matched to a gene. This CDR3 is 17 amino acids long. The germline V gene has CDR1 SGHTA and CDR2 FQGNSA. The CDR3 nucleotides are TGTGCCAGCAGCTTAAGAGCTAGCGGGGGGGCCCCTAATGAGCAGTTCTTC. Translation gives CASSLRASGGAPNEQFF.

The rearrangement joins TRBV11-3 to TRBJ2-2; D might be TRBD2 (5 bases). Trimming took off 3 bases at V and 7 bases at J, with 9 bases between the two ends. The CDR3 covers 13 residues. Germline-derived CDR1 and CDR2 are SGHNT and YENEEA. As DNA, the CDR3 is TGTGCCAGCAGCTTGAACCGGGGCGGGGAGCTGTTTTTT. Amino acid sequence: CASSLNRGGELFF. Full variable domain (missing parts from reference TRBV11-3 and TRBJ2-2): EAGVVQSPRYKIIEKKQPVAFWCNPISGHNTLYWYLQNLGQGPELLIRYENEEAVDDSQLPKDRFSAERLKGVDSTLKIQPAELGDSAVYLCASSLNRGGELFFGEGSRLTVL.